The next 22 T cell receptor beta chains were all read from a single sample in a study of blood T cell repertoires in COVID-19. Only in-frame clones appear in the TCRdb table, and some are missing; sequencing was by immunoSEQ multiplex PCR. The repertoire consists of 56,000 or so clones, with about 91% occurring once and the leading ten covering about 18%. The material sequenced was peripheral blood. These receptor sequences come from a woman over 75 with active COVID-19.

The genes are TRBV6-2 or TRBV6-3 and TRBJ1-1; D unclear. With 4 bases removed from V and 2 bases from J, the gap between germline ends came to 5 bases. Germline assignment: CDR1 MNHEY and CDR2 SVGEGT. The CDR3 covers 12 residues. CDR3 in DNA: TGTGCCAGCAGTTGGGCTAACACTGAAGCTTTCTTT. Translated, it gives CASSWANTEAFF.

The V and J genes are TRBV2 and TRBJ1-4, with D possibly being TRBD1 (6 bases). The CDR3 spans 14 residues. Germline values: CDR1 SNHLY, CDR2 FYNNEI. The V gene lost 7 bases and the J gene lost 5 bases, with 14 bases spanning the gap. The CDR3 region is CASILDRQNEKLFF. In DNA, the CDR3 is TGTGCCAGCATATTGGACAGACAGAATGAAAAACTGTTTTTT.

V and J are TRBV2 and TRBJ1-4; 8 positions match TRBD1. The CDR3 contains 11 residues. The V and J ends lost 7 bases and 14 bases, in that order; junction bases with no gene match: 6. Germline-derived CDR1 and CDR2 are SNHLY and FYNNEI. CDR3 sequence (DNA): TGTGCCAGCACTTTGACAGGGGCGCTGTTTTTT. It translates to CASTLTGALFF. The entire variable domain, with the rest obtained from reference TRBV2 and TRBJ1-4, is as follows: EPEVTQTPSHQVTQMGQEVILRCVPISNHLYFYWYRQILGQKVEFLVSFYNNEISEKSEIFDDQFSVERPDGSNFTLKIRSTKLEDSAMYFCASTLTGALFFGSGTQLSVL.

J is TRBJ2-3 and V is TRBV2; TRBD2 matches at 10 bases. This CDR3 has 16 residues. CDR1 is SNHLY and CDR2 is FYNNEI in the germline V gene. V shed 4 bases, J shed 1 base, and the junction held 5 bases outside the gene matches. The CDR3 is CASSGDLAGGTDTQYF. In nucleotides, the CDR3 is TGTGCCAGCAGTGGGGATCTAGCGGGGGGCACAGATACGCAGTATTTT.

The V call is TRBV5-5, the J call TRBJ2-7; 8 bases agree with TRBD1. The germline V gene has CDR1 SGHKS and CDR2 YYEKEE (reference sequence). J lost 5 bases, V lost 6 bases, and 7 bases had no gene match. The CDR3 is 13 residues long. CDR3 coding DNA: TGTGCCAGCACCGTGGACAGGGTGGACGAGCAGTACTTC. It is translated as CASTVDRVDEQYF.

The chain uses TRBV7-2 and TRBJ1-5, with unresolved D. The germline V gene encodes CDR1 SGHTA and CDR2 FQGNSA. There are 15 residues in the CDR3. V lost 5 bases, J lost 3 bases, and 14 bases lay in between. The CDR3 reads CASSGGQALNQPQHF. The CDR3 DNA reads as TGTGCCAGCAGCGGTGGGCAGGCCCTCAATCAGCCCCAGCATTTT.

The chain combines TRBV15 with TRBJ2-4; D remains ambiguous. In germline, CDR1 is LNHNV, CDR2 YYDKDF (reference sequence). The V end lost 0 bases, the J end lost 0 bases, and 12 bases lay between the germline ends. The CDR3 contains 17 residues. The CDR3 nucleotides read TGTGCCACCAGCAGAGATCGGGTCCTACTAGCCAAAAACATTCAGTACTTC. Amino acids: CATSRDRVLLAKNIQYF.

The chain joins TRBV5-1 to TRBJ1-3; the D gene is possibly TRBD1 (5 bases). With 5 bases removed from V and 2 bases from J, the gap between germline ends came to 8 bases. The CDR3 contains 13 residues. Germline lookup yields CDR1 SGHRS and CDR2 YFSETQ. The CDR3 sequence: CASREGTGNTIYF. For the CDR3, the DNA is TGCGCCAGCAGGGAGGGGACTGGAAACACCATATATTTT.

J is TRBJ2-5 and V is TRBV7-2; D is ambiguous. Germline V CDR1 and CDR2: SGHTA, FQGNSA. CDR3 length equals 11 residues. The V and J ends lost 6 bases and 5 bases respectively, with 7 bases between them. CDR3 sequence (DNA): TGTGCCAGCAGTCCTTCGGAGACCCAGTACTTC. The encoded protein is CASSPSETQYF.

The J gene is TRBJ2-3, the V gene TRBV15; TRBD2 aligns across 8 bases. The CDR3 consists of 18 residues. V trimming: 0 bases; J trimming: 0 bases; junction bases outside the gene matches: 8. Per germline, CDR1 LNHNV and CDR2 YYDKDF (reference sequence). The CDR3 region has the DNA TGTGCCACCAGCAGAGATGGGCCTGTAGCGGGGAGCACAGATACGCAGTATTTT. Translating gives CATSRDGPVAGSTDTQYF.

The rearrangement links TRBV10-2 to TRBJ2-3; TRBD2 might be the D (10 bases). V was cut by 4 bases and J by 0 bases, with 32 bases left in between. Germline V gene lookup returns CDR1 WSHSY and CDR2 SAAADI. The CDR3 covers 22 residues. In DNA, the CDR3 is TGCGCCAGCAGTGTCCCCCCAAGACAGGGGGGTAGCGGGGGGCAAAGCACAGATACGCAGTATTTT. It yields the protein CASSVPPRQGGSGGQSTDTQYF.

As to this clone: The sample carries other DNA sequences with the same CDR3. The chain is built from TRBV5-1 and TRBJ1-2; TRBD1 is a possible D gene (6 bases). This CDR3 is 14 amino acids long. The germline V gene encodes CDR1 SGHRS and CDR2 YFSETQ. Trimming stripped 0 bases from V and 0 bases from J, with 6 bases between. CDR3 nucleotides: TGCGCCAGCAGCTTGGACAGGGCTAACTATGGCTACACCTTC. This sequence encodes CASSLDRANYGYTF.

This clone has just a few counts. J is TRBJ1-6 and V is TRBV7-2; the match to TRBD1 covers 8 bases. The CDR3 is 16 residues long. The J segment lost 0 bases and the V segment lost 3 bases, leaving 1 base of the junction unmatched. The germline CDR1 and CDR2 sequences are SGHTA and FQGNSA. In nucleotides, the CDR3 is TGTGCCAGCAGCTTTCAGGGGGCCTCCTATAATTCACCCCTCCACTTT. Residues: CASSFQGASYNSPLHF.

This clone appeared once. V is TRBV27 and J is TRBJ2-7; 7 bases are shared with TRBD1. J gave up 3 bases and V 2 bases, and 4 bases lay outside the gene matches. This CDR3 spans 14 amino acids. The germline gives CDR1 MNHEY, CDR2 SMNVEV (reference sequence). In nucleotides, the CDR3 is TGTGCCAGCAGTTTAAGGGACAGTAACTACGAGCAGTACTTC. It yields the protein CASSLRDSNYEQYF.

As concerns this clone: This sample also contains other DNA sequences that code for the same CDR3. The chain employs TRBV6-5 and TRBJ2-6; 7 bases are shared with TRBD1. Germline loops: CDR1 MNHEY, CDR2 SVGAGI. This CDR3 contains 16 residues. Trimming took 3 bases from V and 0 from J; bases not matched to a gene: 2. The CDR3 nucleotides are TGTGCCAGCAGTTATTGGACAGGCTCTGGGGCCAACGTCCTGACTTTC. It translates to CASSYWTGSGANVLTF.

The chain employs TRBV9 and TRBJ2-5, with 12 bases fitting TRBD2. This CDR3 region has 17 residues. CDR1 and CDR2 (germline): SGDLS, YYNGEE. V shed 0 bases and J 5 bases; nucleotides not matched to a gene: 8. In DNA form, the CDR3 reads TGTGCCAGCAGCGTAGCTTCGCTAGCGGGGGGGCAGGAGACCCAGTACTTC. This gives the protein CASSVASLAGGQETQYF.

This clone came up once. The chain has TRBV2 and TRBJ2-3; unclear D gene. This CDR3 contains 12 residues. V gave up 6 bases and J gave up 2 bases, with 6 bases separating them. Germline CDR1 is SNHLY and CDR2 is FYNNEI. CDR3 sequence (DNA): TGTGCCAGCAGCACAGTCACAGATACGCAGTATTTT. Translated: CASSTVTDTQYF. The full variable domain, with the rest looked up from reference TRBV2 and TRBJ2-3, is EPEVTQTPSHQVTQMGQEVILRCVPISNHLYFYWYRQILGQKVEFLVSFYNNEISEKSEIFDDQFSVERPDGSNFTLKIRSTKLEDSAMYFCASSTVTDTQYFGPGTRLTVL.

The chain employs TRBV25-1 and TRBJ2-5, with TRBD1 identical over 7 bases. Germline CDR1 and CDR2: MGHDK and SYGVNS. The trim removed 1 base at V and 3 bases at J, leaving 5 bases unmatched. The CDR3 loop spans 15 amino acids. CDR3: CASSEFRGSEETQYF. CDR3 DNA: TGTGCCAGCAGTGAATTCAGGGGGTCGGAAGAGACCCAGTACTTC.

This clone occurred once. The rearrangement joins TRBV28 to TRBJ1-6; perhaps TRBD1 as D (6 bases). The CDR3 totals 15 residues. Germline V gene data show CDR1 as MDHEN and CDR2 as SYDVKM. The V end lost 6 bases, the J end lost 6 bases, and 15 bases lay between the germline ends. The CDR3 DNA is TGTGCCAGCAGACTAAACAGGGCCATTAATTCACCCCTCCACTTT. Amino acid sequence: CASRLNRAINSPLHF.

V is TRBV5-6 and J is TRBJ1-2, with 7 bases that match TRBD1. V shed 2 bases, J shed 4 bases, and the junction held 8 bases outside the gene matches. CDR3 size: 15 residues. The germline V gene has CDR1 SGHDT and CDR2 YYEEEE. For the CDR3, the DNA is TGTGCCAGCAGCTTCCTTACGACAGGGTCCTATGGCTACACCTTC. Translation gives CASSFLTTGSYGYTF.

This sequence joins TRBV10-1 and TRBJ2-3; the match to TRBD2 covers 7 bases. V gave up 0 bases and J gave up 8 bases; unmatched junction bases: 11. CDR1 and CDR2 from the germline V gene are WNHNN and SYGVQD (reference sequence). CDR3 size: 16 residues. CDR3 protein: CASSESGLGAGSTQYF. The CDR3 bases are TGCGCCAGCAGTGAGTCCGGACTAGGGGCCGGCTCTACGCAGTATTTT.

The chain links TRBV10-2 to TRBJ1-2, with 7 bases that match TRBD1. The V gene's germline CDR1 is WSHSY and CDR2 SAAADI. This CDR3 contains 13 residues. V lost 6 bases and J lost 5; bases outside the gene matches: 6. The DNA for the CDR3 is TGCGCCAGCAGAGCAAAGGGGGCATATGGCTACACCTTC. Translated, it gives CASRAKGAYGYTF.